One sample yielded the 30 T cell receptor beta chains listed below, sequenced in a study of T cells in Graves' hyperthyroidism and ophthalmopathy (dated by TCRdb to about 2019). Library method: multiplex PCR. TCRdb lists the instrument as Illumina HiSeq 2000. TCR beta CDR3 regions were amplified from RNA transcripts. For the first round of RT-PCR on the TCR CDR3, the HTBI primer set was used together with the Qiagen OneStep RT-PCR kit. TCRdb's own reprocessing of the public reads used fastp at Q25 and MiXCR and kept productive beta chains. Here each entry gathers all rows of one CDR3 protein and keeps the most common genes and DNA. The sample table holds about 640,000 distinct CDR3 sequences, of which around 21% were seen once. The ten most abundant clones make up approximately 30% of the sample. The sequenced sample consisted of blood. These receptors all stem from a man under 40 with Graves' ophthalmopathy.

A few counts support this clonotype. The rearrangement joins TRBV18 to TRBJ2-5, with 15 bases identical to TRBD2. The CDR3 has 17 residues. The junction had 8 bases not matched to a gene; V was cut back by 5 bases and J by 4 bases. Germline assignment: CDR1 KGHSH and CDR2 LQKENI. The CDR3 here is CASSSGLAGGLRETQYF. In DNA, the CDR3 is TGTGCCAGCTCATCGGGACTAGCGGGAGGTCTTAGAGAGACCCAGTACTTC.

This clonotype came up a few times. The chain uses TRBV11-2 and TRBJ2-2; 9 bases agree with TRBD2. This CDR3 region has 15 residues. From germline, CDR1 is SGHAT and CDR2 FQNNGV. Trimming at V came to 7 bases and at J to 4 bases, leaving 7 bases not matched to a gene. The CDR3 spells CASIPGLASTGELFF. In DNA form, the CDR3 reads TGTGCCAGCATCCCGGGACTAGCCAGCACCGGGGAGCTGTTTTTT.

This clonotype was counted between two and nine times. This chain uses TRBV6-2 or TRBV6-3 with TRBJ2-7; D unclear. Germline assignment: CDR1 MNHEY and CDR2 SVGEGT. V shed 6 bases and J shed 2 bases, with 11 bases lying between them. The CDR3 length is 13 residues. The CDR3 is CASRSRNTYEQYF. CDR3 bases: TGTGCCAGCAGGAGTAGAAATACCTACGAGCAGTACTTC.

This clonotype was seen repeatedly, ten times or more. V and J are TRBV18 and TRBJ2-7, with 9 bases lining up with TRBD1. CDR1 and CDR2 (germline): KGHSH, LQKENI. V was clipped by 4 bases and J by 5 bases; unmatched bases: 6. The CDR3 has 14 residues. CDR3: CASSLRDRDHEQYF. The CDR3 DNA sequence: TGTGCCAGCTCACTCCGGGACAGGGACCACGAGCAGTACTTC.

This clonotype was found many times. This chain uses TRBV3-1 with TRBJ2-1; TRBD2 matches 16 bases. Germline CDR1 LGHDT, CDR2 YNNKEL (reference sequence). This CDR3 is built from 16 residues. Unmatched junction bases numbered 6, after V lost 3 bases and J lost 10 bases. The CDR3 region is CASSQGLAGGPGEQFF. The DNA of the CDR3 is TGTGCCAGCAGCCAGGGACTAGCGGGAGGGCCGGGCGAGCAGTTCTTC.

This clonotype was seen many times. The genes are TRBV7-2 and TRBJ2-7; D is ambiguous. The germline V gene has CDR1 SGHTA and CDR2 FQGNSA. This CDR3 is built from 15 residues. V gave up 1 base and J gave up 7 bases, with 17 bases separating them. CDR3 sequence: CASSLESPLTGEQYF. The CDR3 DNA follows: TGTGCCAGCAGCTTAGAGTCTCCTTTGACGGGTGAGCAGTACTTC.

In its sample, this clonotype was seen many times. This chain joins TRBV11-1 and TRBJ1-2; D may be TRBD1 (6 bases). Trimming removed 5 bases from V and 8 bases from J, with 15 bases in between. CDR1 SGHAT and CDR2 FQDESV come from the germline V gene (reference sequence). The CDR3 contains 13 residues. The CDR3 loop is CASSADRTEGYTF. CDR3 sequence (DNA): TGTGCCAGCAGCGCAGACAGGACGGAGGGCTACACCTTC.

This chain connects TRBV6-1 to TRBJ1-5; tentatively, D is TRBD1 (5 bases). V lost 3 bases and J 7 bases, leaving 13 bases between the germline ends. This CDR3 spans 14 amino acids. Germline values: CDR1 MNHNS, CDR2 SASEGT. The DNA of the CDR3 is TGTGCCAGCAGTGAGGAGACAGTTAAACAGCCCCAGCATTTT. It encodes CASSEETVKQPQHF.

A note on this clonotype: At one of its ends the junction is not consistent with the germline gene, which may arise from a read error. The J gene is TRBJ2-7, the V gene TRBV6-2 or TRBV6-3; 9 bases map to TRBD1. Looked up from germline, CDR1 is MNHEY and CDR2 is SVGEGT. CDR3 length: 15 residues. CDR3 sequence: CASSYPGQGSFEQYF. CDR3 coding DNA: TGTGCCAGCAGTTACCCGGGACAGGGATCCTTCGAGCAGTACTTC.

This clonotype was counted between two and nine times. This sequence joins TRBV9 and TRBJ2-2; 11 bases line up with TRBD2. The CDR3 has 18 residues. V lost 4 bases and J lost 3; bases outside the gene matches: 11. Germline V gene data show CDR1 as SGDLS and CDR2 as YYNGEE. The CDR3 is CASSPPRRLAGHTGELFF. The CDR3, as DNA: TGTGCCAGCAGCCCGCCGAGACGACTAGCGGGACACACCGGGGAGCTGTTTTTT.

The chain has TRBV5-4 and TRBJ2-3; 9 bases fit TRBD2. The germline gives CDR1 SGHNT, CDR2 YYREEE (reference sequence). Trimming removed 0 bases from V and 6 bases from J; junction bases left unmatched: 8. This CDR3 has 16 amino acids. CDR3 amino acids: CASSLGVAGARDTQYF. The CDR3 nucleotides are TGTGCCAGCAGCTTGGGAGTAGCGGGAGCCCGGGATACGCAGTATTTT.

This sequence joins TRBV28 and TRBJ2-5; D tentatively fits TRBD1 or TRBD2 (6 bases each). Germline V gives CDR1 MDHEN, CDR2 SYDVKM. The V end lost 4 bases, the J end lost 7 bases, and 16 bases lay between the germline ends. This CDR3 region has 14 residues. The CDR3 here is CASSYGGQYGTQYF. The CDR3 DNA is TGTGCCAGCAGTTATGGGGGGCAATATGGGACCCAGTACTTC.

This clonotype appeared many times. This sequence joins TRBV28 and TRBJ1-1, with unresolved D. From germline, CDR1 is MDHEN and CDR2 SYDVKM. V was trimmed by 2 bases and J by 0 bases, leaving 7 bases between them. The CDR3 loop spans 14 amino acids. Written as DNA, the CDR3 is TGTGCCAGCAGTTTAGAACAGATGAACACTGAAGCTTTCTTT. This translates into CASSLEQMNTEAFF. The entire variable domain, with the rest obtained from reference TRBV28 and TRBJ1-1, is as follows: DVKVTQSSRYLVKRTGEKVFLECVQDMDHENMFWYRQDPGLGLRLIYFSYDVKMKEKGDIPEGYSVSREKKERFSLILESASTNQTSMYLCASSLEQMNTEAFFGQGTRLTVV.

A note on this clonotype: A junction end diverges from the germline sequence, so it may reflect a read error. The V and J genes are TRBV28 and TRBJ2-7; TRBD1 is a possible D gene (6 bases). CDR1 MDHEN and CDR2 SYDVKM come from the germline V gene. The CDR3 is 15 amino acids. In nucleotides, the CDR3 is TGTGCCATCAGTGAGTCAACACCACAGGGATTCGAGCAGTACTTC. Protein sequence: CAISESTPQGFEQYF.

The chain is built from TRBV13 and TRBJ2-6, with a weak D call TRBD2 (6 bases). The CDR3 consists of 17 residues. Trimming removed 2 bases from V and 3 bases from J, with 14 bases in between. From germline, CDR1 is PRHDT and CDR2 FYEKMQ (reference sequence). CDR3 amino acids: CASSLTFGGSGANVLTF. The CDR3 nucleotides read TGTGCCAGCAGCTTAACCTTTGGGGGGAGTGGGGCCAACGTCCTGACTTTC. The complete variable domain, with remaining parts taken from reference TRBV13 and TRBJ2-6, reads AAGVIQSPRHLIKEKRETATLKCYPIPRHDTVYWYQQGPGQDPQFLISFYEKMQSDKGSIPDRFSAQQFSDYHSELNMSSLELGDSALYFCASSLTFGGSGANVLTFGAGSRLTVL.

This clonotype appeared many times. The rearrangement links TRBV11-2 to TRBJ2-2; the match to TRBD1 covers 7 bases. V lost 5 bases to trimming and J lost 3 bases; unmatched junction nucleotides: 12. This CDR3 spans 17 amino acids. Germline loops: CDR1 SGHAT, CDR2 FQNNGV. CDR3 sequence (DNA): TGTGCCAGCAGCCCAGACAGGGCTTCGAGGCACACCGGGGAGCTGTTTTTT. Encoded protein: CASSPDRASRHTGELFF.

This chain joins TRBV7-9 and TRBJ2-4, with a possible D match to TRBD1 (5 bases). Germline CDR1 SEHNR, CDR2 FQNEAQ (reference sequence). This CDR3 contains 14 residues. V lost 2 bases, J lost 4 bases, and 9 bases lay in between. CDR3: CASSLFAGKNIQYF. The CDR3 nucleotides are TGTGCCAGCAGCTTATTTGCAGGGAAAAACATTCAGTACTTC.

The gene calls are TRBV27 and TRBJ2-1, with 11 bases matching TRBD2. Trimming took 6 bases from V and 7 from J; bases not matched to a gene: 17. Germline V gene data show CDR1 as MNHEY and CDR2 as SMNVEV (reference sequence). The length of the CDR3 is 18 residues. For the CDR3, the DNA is TGTGCCAGCAGGGGAAACAGGGAACGACTAGCGGGGCGTAATGAGCAGTTCTTC. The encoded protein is CASRGNRERLAGRNEQFF.

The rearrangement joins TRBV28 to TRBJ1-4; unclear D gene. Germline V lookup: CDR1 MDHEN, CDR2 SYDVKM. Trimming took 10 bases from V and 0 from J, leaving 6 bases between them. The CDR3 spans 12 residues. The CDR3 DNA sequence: TGTGCCACCTCAACAACTAATGAAAAACTGTTTTTT. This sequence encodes CATSTTNEKLFF. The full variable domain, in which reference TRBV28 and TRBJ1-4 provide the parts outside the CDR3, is DVKVTQSSRYLVKRTGEKVFLECVQDMDHENMFWYRQDPGLGLRLIYFSYDVKMKEKGDIPEGYSVSREKKERFSLILESASTNQTSMYLCATSTTNEKLFFGSGTQLSVL.

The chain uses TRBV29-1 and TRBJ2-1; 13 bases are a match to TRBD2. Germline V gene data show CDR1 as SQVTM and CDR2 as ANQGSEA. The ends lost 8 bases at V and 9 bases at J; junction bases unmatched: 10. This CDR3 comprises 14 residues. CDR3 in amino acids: CSTKTSGRKGEQFF. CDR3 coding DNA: TGCAGCACCAAGACTAGCGGGAGGAAGGGTGAGCAGTTCTTC.

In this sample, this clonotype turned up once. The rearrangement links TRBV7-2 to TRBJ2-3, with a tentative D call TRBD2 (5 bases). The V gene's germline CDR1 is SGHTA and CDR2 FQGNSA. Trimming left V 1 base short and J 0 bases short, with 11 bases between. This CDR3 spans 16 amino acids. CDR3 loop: CASSLERGLSTDTQYF. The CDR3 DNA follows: TGTGCCAGCAGCTTAGAACGAGGGCTAAGCACAGATACGCAGTATTTT.

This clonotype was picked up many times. Here the CDR3 reads CASRDRGTYEQYF. CDR3 bases: TGTGCCAGCCGGGACAGGGGCACCTACGAGCAGTACTTC. The gene calls are TRBV6-1 and TRBJ2-7, with 10 bases identical to TRBD1. With V trimmed by 8 bases and J by 2 bases, 3 bases remained unmatched. The CDR3 length is 13 residues. Germline CDR1 reads MNHNS; CDR2 reads SASEGT.

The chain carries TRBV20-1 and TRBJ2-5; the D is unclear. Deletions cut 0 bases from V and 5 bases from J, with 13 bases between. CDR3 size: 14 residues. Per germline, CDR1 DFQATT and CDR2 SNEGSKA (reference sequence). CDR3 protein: CSARDQSGWETQYF. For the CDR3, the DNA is TGCAGTGCTAGAGATCAATCTGGGTGGGAGACCCAGTACTTC.

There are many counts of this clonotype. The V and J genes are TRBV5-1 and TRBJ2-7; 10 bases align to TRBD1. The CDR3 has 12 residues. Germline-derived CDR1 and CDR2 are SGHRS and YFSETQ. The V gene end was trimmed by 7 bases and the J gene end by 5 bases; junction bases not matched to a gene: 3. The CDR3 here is CASGGQGDEQYF. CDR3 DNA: TGCGCCAGCGGCGGACAGGGGGACGAGCAGTACTTC.

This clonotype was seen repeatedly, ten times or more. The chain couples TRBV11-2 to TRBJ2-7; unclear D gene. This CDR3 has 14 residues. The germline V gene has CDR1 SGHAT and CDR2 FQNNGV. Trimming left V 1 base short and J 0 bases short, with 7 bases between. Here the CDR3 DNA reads TGTGCCAGCAGCTTAGCCAGAAGCTCCTACGAGCAGTACTTC. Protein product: CASSLARSSYEQYF.

The CDR3 bases are TGTGCCAGCAGTTTAAGCCCAATTCGCCGAGCCCGAGGGGGTGAGACCCAGTACTTC. Its protein product is CASSLSPIRRARGGETQYF. The chain recombines TRBV27 with TRBJ2-5; D perhaps matches TRBD1 (6 bases). The ends were cut back, 2 bases at V and 5 bases at J, with 27 bases in the middle. This CDR3 region has 19 residues. The V gene's germline CDR1 is MNHEY and CDR2 SMNVEV (reference sequence).

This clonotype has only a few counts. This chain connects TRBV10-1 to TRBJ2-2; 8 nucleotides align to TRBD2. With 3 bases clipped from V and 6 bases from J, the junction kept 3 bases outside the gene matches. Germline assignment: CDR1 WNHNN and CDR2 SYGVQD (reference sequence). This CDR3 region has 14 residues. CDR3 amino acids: CASSDGGVPGELFF. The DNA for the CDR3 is TGCGCCAGCAGTGACGGGGGGGTCCCCGGGGAGCTGTTTTTT.

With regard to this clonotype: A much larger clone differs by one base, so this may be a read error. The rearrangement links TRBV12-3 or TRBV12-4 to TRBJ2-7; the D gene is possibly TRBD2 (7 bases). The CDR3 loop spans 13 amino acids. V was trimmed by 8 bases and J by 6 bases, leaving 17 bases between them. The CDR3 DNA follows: TGTGCCAGCGGGGCGCCGGGGGGCGTCGAGCAGTACTTC. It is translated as CASGAPGGVEQYF.

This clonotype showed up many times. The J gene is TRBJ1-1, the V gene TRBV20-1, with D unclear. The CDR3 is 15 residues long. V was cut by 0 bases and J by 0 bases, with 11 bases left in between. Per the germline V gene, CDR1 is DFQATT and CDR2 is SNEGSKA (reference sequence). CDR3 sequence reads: CSAREIKNLNTEAFF. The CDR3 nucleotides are TGCAGTGCTAGAGAAATCAAGAACCTGAACACTGAAGCTTTCTTT.

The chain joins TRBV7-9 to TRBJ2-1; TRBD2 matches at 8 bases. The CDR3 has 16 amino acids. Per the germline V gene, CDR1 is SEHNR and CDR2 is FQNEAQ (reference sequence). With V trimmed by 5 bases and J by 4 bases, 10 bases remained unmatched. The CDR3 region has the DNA TGTGCCAGCAGCCCAGTCGCGGGAGGCGGATACAATGAGCAGTTCTTC. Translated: CASSPVAGGGYNEQFF.